The 21 T cell receptor beta chains below were found in one sample sequenced in a study of technical replicates of blood from several donors. Generated by immunoSEQ multiplex PCR, the TCRdb table keeps only in-frame clones and is missing some. The table has about 88,000 clones, 94% seen once; the top ten hold more than 0.2%. Sequencing was performed on T cells isolated from PBMCs. These receptor sequences come from a human donor in good health.

The CDR3 region is CASSLVVVPDRAGDTQYF. The CDR3 bases are TGTGCCAGCAGCTTAGTTGTCGTACCCGACAGGGCTGGAGATACGCAGTATTTT. The chain is built from TRBV7-9 and TRBJ2-3; 7 positions agree with TRBD1. Trimming at V came to 1 base and at J to 5 bases, leaving 15 bases not matched to a gene. The CDR3 runs 18 residues. Germline V gene lookup returns CDR1 SEHNR and CDR2 FQNEAQ (reference sequence).

The V and J genes are TRBV7-9 and TRBJ2-5; D not resolved. Germline assignment: CDR1 SEHNR and CDR2 FQNEAQ (reference sequence). V was pared by 3 bases and J by 3 bases, with 5 bases between. This CDR3 has 12 amino acids. CDR3 protein: CASSLQKETQYF. The CDR3 nucleotides are TGTGCCAGCAGCTTGCAGAAAGAGACCCAGTACTTC.

The genes are TRBV28 and TRBJ2-1; a possible D gene is TRBD2 (6 bases). The CDR3 extends over 15 amino acids. V lost 5 bases and J lost 0, with 11 bases in between. Germline lookup yields CDR1 MDHEN and CDR2 SYDVKM. The CDR3 reads CASSQEGNSYNEQFF. The DNA of the CDR3 is TGTGCCAGCAGTCAGGAGGGTAACTCCTACAATGAGCAGTTCTTC. The full variable domain, rest sourced from reference TRBV28 and TRBJ2-1, is DVKVTQSSRYLVKRTGEKVFLECVQDMDHENMFWYRQDPGLGLRLIYFSYDVKMKEKGDIPEGYSVSREKKERFSLILESASTNQTSMYLCASSQEGNSYNEQFFGPGTRLTVL.

The chain uses TRBV18 and TRBJ1-6; a weak D match, TRBD1 (5 bases). Per germline, CDR1 KGHSH and CDR2 LQKENI. V gave up 8 bases and J gave up 7 bases, with 18 bases separating them. This CDR3 spans 15 amino acids. CDR3 nucleotides: TGTGCCAGCACCCCCGCGGGACGGCAGAATTCACCCCTCCACTTT. As protein: CASTPAGRQNSPLHF.

The chain has TRBV5-6 and TRBJ1-4; possibly TRBD1 for D (6 bases). V was clipped by 2 bases and J by 6 bases, with 14 bases between them. Looked up from germline, CDR1 is SGHDT and CDR2 is YYEEEE. The CDR3 covers 15 residues. This CDR3 is CASSFFGTKYEKLFF. In DNA, the CDR3 is TGTGCCAGCAGCTTTTTCGGGACAAAATATGAAAAACTGTTTTTT.

This chain uses TRBV2 with TRBJ1-3; D gene uncertain. Per the germline V gene, CDR1 is SNHLY and CDR2 is FYNNEI. Trimming left V 1 base short and J 1 base short, with 5 bases between. This CDR3 contains 14 residues. The CDR3 loop is CASSEGLSGNTIYF. In nucleotides, the CDR3 is TGTGCCAGCAGTGAAGGTCTATCTGGAAACACCATATATTTT. Variable domain in full (rest from reference TRBV2 and TRBJ1-3): EPEVTQTPSHQVTQMGQEVILRCVPISNHLYFYWYRQILGQKVEFLVSFYNNEISEKSEIFDDQFSVERPDGSNFTLKIRSTKLEDSAMYFCASSEGLSGNTIYFGEGSWLTVV.

This chain connects TRBV9 to TRBJ2-1; 11 nucleotides line up with TRBD2. The germline CDR1 and CDR2 sequences are SGDLS and YYNGEE. CDR3 length equals 17 residues. V was pared by 0 bases and J by 4 bases, with 6 bases of the junction left unmatched. CDR3 nucleotides: TGTGCCAGCAGCGTAGGACTAGCGGGGATACTATACAATGAGCAGTTCTTC. Residues: CASSVGLAGILYNEQFF. The full variable domain, in which reference TRBV9 and TRBJ2-1 provide the parts outside the CDR3, is DSGVTQTPKHLITATGQRVTLRCSPRSGDLSVYWYQQSLDQGLQFLIQYYNGEERAKGNILERFSAQQFPDLHSELNLSSLELGDSALYFCASSVGLAGILYNEQFFGPGTRLTVL.

The CDR3 DNA reads TGTGCCTGGAGTGTATGGACATATGAAAAACTGTTTTTT. Translating it yields CAWSVWTYEKLFF. This sequence joins TRBV30 and TRBJ1-4; D is possibly TRBD1 (5 bases). This CDR3 comprises 13 residues. Germline loops: CDR1 GTSNPN, CDR2 SVGIG (reference sequence). V lost 0 bases to trimming and J lost 6 bases, with 8 bases between them.

This sequence joins TRBV5-4 and TRBJ2-2, with 10 bases lining up with TRBD1. The V gene's germline CDR1 is SGHNT and CDR2 YYREEE (reference sequence). The CDR3 is 16 residues long. The J segment lost 2 bases and the V segment lost 0 bases, leaving 1 base of the junction unmatched. CDR3 amino acids: CASSLGDRGNTGELFF. The CDR3 coding sequence is TGTGCCAGCAGCTTGGGGGACAGGGGCAACACCGGGGAGCTGTTTTTT.

The rearrangement uses TRBV7-9 and TRBJ2-1, with D possibly TRBD2 on 6 matching bases. The germline CDR1 and CDR2 sequences are SEHNR and FQNEAQ (reference sequence). The length of the CDR3 is 14 residues. Trimming removed 5 bases from V and 6 bases from J, with 14 bases in between. CDR3 coding DNA: TGTGCCAGCAGCCCCGGGGTAGCGGTCAATGAGCAGTTCTTC. This gives the protein CASSPGVAVNEQFF.

This chain links TRBV10-1 with TRBJ2-2; D is possibly TRBD2 (6 bases). V dropped 2 bases and J dropped 6 bases, with 7 bases sitting between them. The germline V gene has CDR1 WNHNN and CDR2 SYGVQD (reference sequence). CDR3 size: 13 residues. The CDR3 is CASSEGGSGELFF. DNA for the CDR3: TGCGCCAGCAGTGAGGGGGGGTCCGGGGAGCTGTTTTTT.

V usage is TRBV10-3 and J usage is TRBJ2-5; 7 bases map to TRBD2. The CDR3 length is 15 residues. The germline V gene has CDR1 ENHRY and CDR2 SYGVKD. V shed 3 bases, J shed 7 bases, and the junction held 11 bases outside the gene matches. CDR3 sequence: CAISDKARGIGTQYF. The CDR3, as DNA: TGTGCCATCAGTGATAAGGCGCGGGGGATAGGGACCCAGTACTTC.

This clone was counted a single time. The chain employs TRBV6-4 and TRBJ2-5; 7 nucleotides agree with TRBD2. The junction had 2 bases not matched to a gene; V was cut back by 0 bases and J by 1 base. Looked up from germline, CDR1 is MRHNA and CDR2 is SNTAGT. This CDR3 region has 15 residues. Written as DNA, the CDR3 is TGTGCCAGCAGTGACTCGCCGGGGGGCCAAGAGACCCAGTACTTC. Protein product: CASSDSPGGQETQYF.

In its sample, this clone was seen a few times. CDR3 loop: CASSQEPGKRSEQFF. CDR3 DNA: TGCGCCAGCAGCCAAGAGCCAGGGAAGAGGAGTGAGCAGTTCTTC. V is TRBV4-1 and J is TRBJ2-1, with D possibly matching TRBD1 (5 bases). The CDR3 runs 15 residues. Trimming shortened V by 0 bases and J by 9 bases, and 15 bases separated the two germline ends. Germline V gene lookup returns CDR1 MGHRA and CDR2 YSYEKL.

The chain employs TRBV5-7 and TRBJ2-1; perhaps TRBD2 as D (6 bases). TRBV5-7 is assigned to the ORF class and has an uncertain function. V was shortened by 5 bases and J by 7 bases, with 19 bases between the two germline ends. The CDR3 length is 15 residues. The CDR3 sequence is CASSLGGEVENEQFF. The DNA for the CDR3 is TGTGCCAGCAGTCTGGGGGGAGAGGTAGAAAATGAGCAGTTCTTC.

The chain combines TRBV19 with TRBJ2-2; D might be TRBD2 (6 bases). Looked up from germline, CDR1 is LNHDA and CDR2 is SQIVND (reference sequence). V lost 5 bases, J lost 4 bases, and 14 bases lay in between. The length of the CDR3 is 15 residues. The CDR3 sequence is CASSQPLASTGELFF. DNA of the CDR3: TGTGCCAGTAGTCAACCCCTAGCGAGCACCGGGGAGCTGTTTTTT.

This chain connects TRBV7-9 to TRBJ2-3; TRBD2 matches 9 bases. CDR3 length equals 14 residues. V shed 4 bases, J shed 3 bases, and the junction held 2 bases outside the gene matches. Germline V gene data show CDR1 as SEHNR and CDR2 as FQNEAQ (reference sequence). The CDR3 nucleotides are TGTGCCAGCAGCTATCTAGCGGGGACAGATACGCAGTATTTT. This encodes CASSYLAGTDTQYF. The whole variable domain, filled in from reference TRBV7-9 and TRBJ2-3, reads DTGVSQNPRHKITKRGQNVTFRCDPISEHNRLYWYRQTLGQGPEFLTYFQNEAQLEKSRLLSDRFSAERPKGSFSTLEIQRTEQGDSAMYLCASSYLAGTDTQYFGPGTRLTVL.

This sequence joins TRBV9 and TRBJ2-7; D is perhaps TRBD1 (6 bases). This CDR3 spans 15 amino acids. The germline V gene has CDR1 SGDLS and CDR2 YYNGEE. With 0 bases removed from V and 0 bases from J, the gap between germline ends came to 10 bases. The CDR3 protein is CASSVGGTPSYEQYF. The CDR3 DNA reads as TGTGCCAGCAGCGTAGGAGGGACACCCTCCTACGAGCAGTACTTC.

The chain joins TRBV27 to TRBJ2-1, with 7 bases matching TRBD1. From germline, CDR1 is MNHEY and CDR2 SMNVEV (reference sequence). V lost 2 bases and J lost 0; bases outside the gene matches: 1. This CDR3 spans 15 amino acids. CDR3 protein: CASSLRDSSYNEQFF. CDR3 nucleotides: TGTGCCAGCAGTTTAAGGGACAGCTCCTACAATGAGCAGTTCTTC.

This chain joins TRBV25-1 and TRBJ2-5; the match to TRBD2 covers 9 bases. Germline V gene sequence: CDR1 MGHDK, CDR2 SYGVNS. V was clipped by 3 bases and J by 11 bases; unmatched bases: 7. There are 13 residues in the CDR3. CDR3 bases: TGTGCCAGCAGTGACGCGGGGGGGGCGCGGCAGTACTTC. It translates to CASSDAGGARQYF.

The V and J genes are TRBV25-1 and TRBJ1-6; 9 bases match TRBD1. Germline V lookup: CDR1 MGHDK, CDR2 SYGVNS. CDR3 length: 16 amino acids. The ends lost 8 bases at V and 6 bases at J; junction bases unmatched: 11. The CDR3 coding sequence is TGTGCCAGCGGCATGGGTCCGGGACAGGGTAATTCACCCCTCCACTTT. Translated, it gives CASGMGPGQGNSPLHF.